These 4 T cell receptor beta chains share one sample of origin, sequenced in a study of T cells after yellow fever vaccination. One entry per CDR3 protein results from TCRdb running MiXCR on the 5' RACE reads. The sample lists a few hundred thousand distinct CDR3 sequences, approximately 5.2% occurring once. Sequenced here: CD4+ T cells sorted from PBMCs, sampled on the day of the yellow fever booster vaccination. These receptors came from a man younger than 30 who received the YFV17D yellow fever vaccine.

This clonotype was recorded a few times. The chain couples TRBV20-1 to TRBJ2-7; D perhaps matches TRBD2 (7 bases). Germline V CDR1 and CDR2: DFQATT, SNEGSKA (reference sequence). CDR3 length: 12 residues. The V end lost 7 bases, the J end lost 3 bases, and 13 bases lay between the germline ends. The CDR3 DNA reads TGCAGTGGAGGGGGGGGCCGCTACGAGCAGTACTTC. It codes for CSGGGGRYEQYF.

The V call is TRBV7-3, the J call TRBJ2-1; maybe TRBD2 (5 bases). The CDR3 runs 14 residues. Germline V gene lookup returns CDR1 SGHTA and CDR2 FQGTGA. V lost 1 base to trimming and J lost 7 bases, with 11 bases between them. The CDR3 nucleotides read TGTGCCAGCAGCTTAAGTTCGTCGGGGAATGAGCAGTTCTTC. Translation gives CASSLSSSGNEQFF. The complete variable domain, with remaining parts taken from reference TRBV7-3 and TRBJ2-1, reads GAGVSQTPSNKVTEKGKYVELRCDPISGHTALYWYRQSLGQGPEFLIYFQGTGAADDSGLPNDRFFAVRPEGSVSTLKIQRTERGDSAVYLCASSLSSSGNEQFFGPGTRLTVL.

V is TRBV7-2 and J is TRBJ1-6, with D hard to call. The CDR3 extends over 13 amino acids. The germline CDR1 and CDR2 sequences are SGHTA and FQGNSA. Trimming shortened V by 1 base and J by 8 bases, and 6 bases separated the two germline ends. The CDR3, as DNA: TGTGCCAGCAGCTTAGTGGTTCATTCACCCCTCCACTTT. This translates into CASSLVVHSPLHF.

The J gene is TRBJ2-2, the V gene TRBV11-3, with D possibly TRBD2 on 6 matching bases. V was trimmed by 3 bases and J by 7 bases, leaving 21 bases between them. There are 17 residues in the CDR3. Germline V gene data show CDR1 as SGHNT and CDR2 as YENEEA. The CDR3 region is CASSFGQARRGGGELFF. As DNA, the CDR3 is TGTGCCAGCAGCTTCGGGCAGGCCCGACGGGGAGGCGGGGAGCTGTTTTTT. The complete variable domain, with remaining parts taken from reference TRBV11-3 and TRBJ2-2, reads EAGVVQSPRYKIIEKKQPVAFWCNPISGHNTLYWYLQNLGQGPELLIRYENEEAVDDSQLPKDRFSAERLKGVDSTLKIQPAELGDSAVYLCASSFGQARRGGGELFFGEGSRLTVL.